This T cell receptor (beta chain) is drawn from a study of control samples from healthy donors and cancer patients (TCRdb year 2020). Notes on this clone: Its specific antigen is unknown. It has no much larger one-base neighbor in the sample; base qualities were not kept.

V lost 1 base and J lost 6 bases; the stretch between them is 6 bases long. CDR1 and CDR2, looked up from the germline V gene, are SGHVS and FNYEAQ. The CDR3 goes from the cysteine to the phenylalanine over 13 residues. Just CDR3 DNA is preserved here, 39 bases in frame from base 1. Receptor amplification or capture employed the immunoSEQ multiplex PCR assay. TCRdb took over this immuneACCESS table, retaining in-frame rearrangements with V and J assigned. Such tables are incomplete; in checked studies, under half of the missing clones stem from an unresolved V gene, and the remainder is unexplained. Recorded for this sample are about 120,000 clones; around 89% of them occurred a single time. Roughly 43% of the sample belongs to the ten largest clones.

The chain is made from TRBV7-6 and TRBJ2-2; the D gene identity is not certain. Material: blood. The TCR sequence derives from a man between 50 and 59 years old in good health. The nucleotide sequence is TGTGCCAGCAGCTTAGGAGCCCCCGGGGAGCTGTTTTTT. Its protein product is CASSLGAPGELFF.